The TCR beta chain under discussion was sequenced for a study of CD8+CD57+ T cells in acquired aplastic anemia. About the study: Quantities of DNA derived from sorted CD4+ and CD8+ cells averaged approximately 3 ug. An average of roughly 10 million reads for CD4+ cells was obtained from healthy donors. Study-wide findings and caveats: The study found no significant CD8+ Simpson's diversity difference between patients and controls. About 29 CD8+ CDR3 sequences occurred in both the patients and the controls.

As to this clonotype: What it binds is not known.

The length of the CDR3 is 13 residues. V shed 3 bases and J shed 6 bases, with 12 bases lying between them. CDR1 LNHDA and CDR2 SQIVND come from the germline V gene (reference sequence). The use of genomic DNA as template underpinned the TCR beta VDJ and CDR3 profiling. TCRdb itself ran the reads through MiXCR, one entry per CDR3 protein. The sample consists of roughly 150,000 distinct CDR3 sequences, just under 45% of them appearing once. The gene calls are TRBV19 and TRBJ2-7, with D possibly TRBD2 on 7 matching bases. Sequenced input: sorted CD4+, CD8+, or CD8+CD57+ T cells (not recorded which) from PBMCs. The clonotype was recovered from a human donor in good health. The DNA for the CDR3 is TGTGCCAGTAGTATGGGCGGGGGCAGCGAGCAGTACTTC. Its translation: CASSMGGGSEQYF. Full variable domain (rest looked up from reference TRBV19 and TRBJ2-7): DGGITQSPKYLFRKEGQNVTLSCEQNLNHDAMYWYRQDPGQGLRLIYYSQIVNDFQKGDIAEGYSVSREKKESFPLTVTSAQKNPTAFYLCASSMGGGSEQYFGPGTRLTVT.